The 20 T cell receptor beta chains listed next were all sequenced from one sample in a study of beta chain features in type 1 diabetes listed by TCRdb under 2018. Beyond this particular receptor, the publication reports: A moderate but significant shortening of TCRB CDR3 length was observed in type 1 diabetes patients in all four CD4+ subsets.

The library was prepared using the immunoSEQ multiplex PCR assay. The entire amount of isolated RNA was reverse transcribed using the High Capacity cDNA Reverse Transcription Kit, so the sequenced TCRB transcripts were expressed ones. This immuneACCESS table, as held by TCRdb, lists in-frame sequences with V and J called but not all clones. Of the missing ones, under half trace to an unresolved V gene in checked studies; the others have no known cause. In all, the sample holds about 260,000 clones, and around 21% of those were seen once. The ten largest clonotypes hold around 0.029% of the sample. These receptors' targets are unknown. Material: naive CD4+ T cells from blood. The cell subset or site label, as the study defines it: true naive CD4+ T cells. Source of these receptors: a woman in her 40s with type 1 diabetes.

J is TRBJ2-3 and V is TRBV18, with 8 bases aligning to TRBD1. The CDR3 spans 14 residues. The junction had 1 base not matched to a gene; V was cut back by 3 bases and J by 2 bases. Per the germline V gene, CDR1 is KGHSH and CDR2 is LQKENI. CDR3 coding DNA: TGTGCCAGCTCACCGGGACAGGCCACAGATACGCAGTATTTT. It is translated as CASSPGQATDTQYF.

This clone was detected once. The chain is built from TRBV7-2 and TRBJ1-2; D may be TRBD1 (5 bases). Germline V gene sequence: CDR1 SGHTA, CDR2 FQGNSA. The CDR3 has 12 amino acids. V was trimmed by 6 bases and J by 8 bases, leaving 13 bases between them. The CDR3 loop is CASRAVGGGYTF. As DNA, the CDR3 is TGTGCCAGCAGAGCGGTTGGGGGGGGCTACACCTTC.

In this sample, this clone turned up a few times. This CDR3 is CASSQEDRNTEAFF. The DNA for the CDR3 is TGCGCCAGCAGCCAAGAGGACAGGAACACTGAAGCTTTCTTT. The chain recombines TRBV4-3 with TRBJ1-1, with a tentative D call TRBD1 (6 bases). Trimming left V 0 bases short and J 1 base short, with 6 bases between. The CDR3 contains 14 residues. Per the germline V gene, CDR1 is LGHNA and CDR2 is YSLEER.

This clone was observed a few times. The gene calls are TRBV29-1 and TRBJ2-1; 11 bases agree with TRBD2. Germline V CDR1 and CDR2: SQVTM, ANQGSEA. V was pared by 8 bases and J by 3 bases, with 6 bases of the junction left unmatched. This CDR3 contains 14 residues. In DNA form, the CDR3 reads TGCAGCCAGATAGCGGGGGGGTTCTACAATGAGCAGTTCTTC. Its translation is CSQIAGGFYNEQFF.

V and J are TRBV5-8 and TRBJ1-6; D remains ambiguous. Trimming cost V 0 bases and J 10 bases, with 17 bases left between them. Looked up from germline, CDR1 is SGHTS and CDR2 is YDEGEE. This CDR3 is 16 amino acids long. The CDR3 bases are TGTGCCAGCAGCTTGGCCTCTGGCAGGATGGCGTCACCCCTCCACTTT. It is translated as CASSLASGRMASPLHF.

This chain connects TRBV28 to TRBJ2-7, with TRBD1 identical over 7 bases. Per germline, CDR1 MDHEN and CDR2 SYDVKM. The CDR3 covers 17 residues. With 7 bases clipped from V and 3 bases from J, the junction kept 18 bases outside the gene matches. The CDR3 DNA sequence: TGTGCCAGCAAGTCCCATAGTGACAGGGATAGTCGCTACGAGCAGTACTTC. Translation: CASKSHSDRDSRYEQYF.

This clone was counted between two and nine times. This specimen includes other DNA sequences encoding the same CDR3. The V call is TRBV5-4, the J call TRBJ2-1, with unresolved D. With 4 bases removed from V and 0 bases from J, the gap between germline ends came to 14 bases. There are 16 residues in the CDR3. Per germline, CDR1 SGHNT and CDR2 YYREEE (reference sequence). CDR3 residues: CASSLGSGSSYNEQFF. The CDR3 DNA is TGTGCCAGCAGCCTGGGGTCGGGTAGCTCCTACAATGAGCAGTTCTTC.

This clone was detected only a few times. This chain uses TRBV7-9 with TRBJ2-1, with TRBD2 matching over 14 bases. From germline, CDR1 is SEHNR and CDR2 FQNEAQ (reference sequence). The CDR3 extends over 16 amino acids. The V and J ends lost 5 bases and 5 bases, in that order; junction bases with no gene match: 5. The CDR3 nucleotides read TGTGCCAGCAGCCCGGGACTAGCGGGGGAAAACAATGAGCAGTTCTTC. Translated: CASSPGLAGENNEQFF.

The chain has TRBV27 and TRBJ2-7, with 8 bases fitting TRBD1. The CDR3 runs 13 residues. The V gene end was trimmed by 5 bases and the J gene end by 5 bases; junction bases not matched to a gene: 5. The germline gives CDR1 MNHEY, CDR2 SMNVEV (reference sequence). The CDR3 DNA follows: TGTGCCAGCAGTAGATACAGGGGGAACGAGCAGTACTTC. Amino acids: CASSRYRGNEQYF.

V usage is TRBV7-2 and J usage is TRBJ1-2; D is undetermined. The V gene lost 1 base and the J gene lost 2 bases, with 11 bases spanning the gap. The V gene's germline CDR1 is SGHTA and CDR2 FQGNSA. CDR3 length equals 15 residues. CDR3 nucleotides: TGTGCCAGCAGCTTAGATCGGGGTGTAAACTATGGCTACACCTTC. This gives the protein CASSLDRGVNYGYTF.

The J gene is TRBJ1-2, the V gene TRBV25-1, with D uncertain. The CDR3 contains 13 residues. Trimming cost V 3 bases and J 1 base, with 6 bases left between them. Germline-derived CDR1 and CDR2 are MGHDK and SYGVNS. DNA for the CDR3: TGTGCCAGCAGTGATCACAATAACTATGGCTACACCTTC. This sequence encodes CASSDHNNYGYTF.

The J gene is TRBJ2-1, the V gene TRBV4-3; 12 bases match TRBD1. CDR1 and CDR2 from the germline V gene are LGHNA and YSLEER. V lost 3 bases, J lost 9 bases, and 6 bases stayed unmatched. The CDR3 loop spans 15 amino acids. CDR3 sequence reads: CASSQAGTGGGEQFF. CDR3 nucleotide sequence: TGCGCCAGCAGCCAGGCCGGGACAGGGGGCGGTGAGCAGTTCTTC.

The V call is TRBV7-2, the J call TRBJ1-3; possible D gene TRBD1, 5 bases. The CDR3 totals 16 residues. Germline CDR1 and CDR2: SGHTA and FQGNSA. V lost 1 base, J lost 0 bases, and 10 bases lay in between. The CDR3 loop is CASSLGDRSSGNTIYF. The CDR3 DNA follows: TGTGCCAGCAGCTTAGGAGACAGAAGCTCTGGAAACACCATATATTTT.

This clone has just a few counts. The V gene is TRBV5-8, the J gene TRBJ2-6; D ambiguous. The V gene's germline CDR1 is SGHTS and CDR2 YDEGEE. Trimming left V 6 bases short and J 5 bases short, with 6 bases between. This CDR3 is 12 amino acids long. The CDR3 reads CASINWANVLTF. CDR3 DNA: TGTGCCAGCATAAACTGGGCCAACGTCCTGACTTTC.

The V gene is TRBV9, the J gene TRBJ2-3; D gene ambiguous. Per the germline V gene, CDR1 is SGDLS and CDR2 is YYNGEE. The CDR3 runs to 15 residues. Trimming took 0 bases from V and 0 from J, leaving 8 bases between them. The CDR3 DNA follows: TGTGCCAGCAGCGTAGACTCTCCTAGCACAGATACGCAGTATTTT. Protein product: CASSVDSPSTDTQYF.

This clone has just a few counts. The chain has TRBV7-3 and TRBJ1-5, with D tentatively TRBD1 (6 bases). The length of the CDR3 is 13 residues. Trimming removed 0 bases from V and 7 bases from J, with 7 bases in between. The germline V gene encodes CDR1 SGHTA and CDR2 FQGTGA. The CDR3 loop is CASSLTRGQPQHF. For the CDR3, the DNA is TGTGCCAGCAGCTTAACGAGGGGGCAGCCCCAGCATTTT.

The V call is TRBV4-3, the J call TRBJ1-1, with 8 nucleotides matching TRBD1. The length of the CDR3 is 13 residues. Germline loops: CDR1 LGHNA, CDR2 YSLEER. Trimming cost V 3 bases and J 3 bases; bases outside gene matches: 0. CDR3 in amino acids: CASSQTGDTEAFF. CDR3 nucleotide sequence: TGCGCCAGCAGCCAGACAGGGGACACTGAAGCTTTCTTT.

The chain recombines TRBV4-2 with TRBJ1-2; D is undetermined. CDR3 length equals 15 residues. Germline lookup yields CDR1 LGHNA and CDR2 YNFKEQ. V shed 0 bases and J shed 4 bases, with 12 bases lying between them. This CDR3 is CASSQDRVSGYGYTF. In DNA form, the CDR3 reads TGTGCCAGCAGCCAAGATCGTGTGAGCGGCTATGGCTACACCTTC.

This clone was seen a few times. The chain recombines TRBV15 with TRBJ2-3, with D possibly TRBD2 on 5 matching bases. Germline assignment: CDR1 LNHNV and CDR2 YYDKDF (reference sequence). The CDR3 loop spans 14 amino acids. The germline V and J ends were trimmed by 3 bases and 0 bases, with 7 bases remaining between them. CDR3 residues: CATSRERSTDTQYF. CDR3 in DNA: TGTGCCACCAGCAGGGAGCGGAGCACAGATACGCAGTATTTT.

The chain recombines TRBV28 with TRBJ2-4; D is perhaps TRBD2 (6 bases). The CDR3 spans 14 residues. Trimming cost V 2 bases and J 5 bases, with 10 bases left between them. Per germline, CDR1 MDHEN and CDR2 SYDVKM. The CDR3 DNA is TGTGCCAGCAGTTTAGGGGGAGGAGAAAACATTCAGTACTTC. It yields the protein CASSLGGGENIQYF.